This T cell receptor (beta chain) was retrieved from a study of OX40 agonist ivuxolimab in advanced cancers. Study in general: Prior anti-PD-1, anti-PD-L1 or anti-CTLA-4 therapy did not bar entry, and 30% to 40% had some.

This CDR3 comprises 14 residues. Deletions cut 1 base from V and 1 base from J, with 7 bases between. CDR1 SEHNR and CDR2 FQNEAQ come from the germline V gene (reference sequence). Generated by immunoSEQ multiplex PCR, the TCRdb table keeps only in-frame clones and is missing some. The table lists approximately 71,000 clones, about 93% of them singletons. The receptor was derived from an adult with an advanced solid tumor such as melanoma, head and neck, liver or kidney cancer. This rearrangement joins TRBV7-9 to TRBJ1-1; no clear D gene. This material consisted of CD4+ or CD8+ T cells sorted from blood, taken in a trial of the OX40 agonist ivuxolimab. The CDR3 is CASSLGAANTEAFF. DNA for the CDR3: TGTGCCAGCAGCTTAGGGGCAGCGAACACTGAAGCTTTCTTT.